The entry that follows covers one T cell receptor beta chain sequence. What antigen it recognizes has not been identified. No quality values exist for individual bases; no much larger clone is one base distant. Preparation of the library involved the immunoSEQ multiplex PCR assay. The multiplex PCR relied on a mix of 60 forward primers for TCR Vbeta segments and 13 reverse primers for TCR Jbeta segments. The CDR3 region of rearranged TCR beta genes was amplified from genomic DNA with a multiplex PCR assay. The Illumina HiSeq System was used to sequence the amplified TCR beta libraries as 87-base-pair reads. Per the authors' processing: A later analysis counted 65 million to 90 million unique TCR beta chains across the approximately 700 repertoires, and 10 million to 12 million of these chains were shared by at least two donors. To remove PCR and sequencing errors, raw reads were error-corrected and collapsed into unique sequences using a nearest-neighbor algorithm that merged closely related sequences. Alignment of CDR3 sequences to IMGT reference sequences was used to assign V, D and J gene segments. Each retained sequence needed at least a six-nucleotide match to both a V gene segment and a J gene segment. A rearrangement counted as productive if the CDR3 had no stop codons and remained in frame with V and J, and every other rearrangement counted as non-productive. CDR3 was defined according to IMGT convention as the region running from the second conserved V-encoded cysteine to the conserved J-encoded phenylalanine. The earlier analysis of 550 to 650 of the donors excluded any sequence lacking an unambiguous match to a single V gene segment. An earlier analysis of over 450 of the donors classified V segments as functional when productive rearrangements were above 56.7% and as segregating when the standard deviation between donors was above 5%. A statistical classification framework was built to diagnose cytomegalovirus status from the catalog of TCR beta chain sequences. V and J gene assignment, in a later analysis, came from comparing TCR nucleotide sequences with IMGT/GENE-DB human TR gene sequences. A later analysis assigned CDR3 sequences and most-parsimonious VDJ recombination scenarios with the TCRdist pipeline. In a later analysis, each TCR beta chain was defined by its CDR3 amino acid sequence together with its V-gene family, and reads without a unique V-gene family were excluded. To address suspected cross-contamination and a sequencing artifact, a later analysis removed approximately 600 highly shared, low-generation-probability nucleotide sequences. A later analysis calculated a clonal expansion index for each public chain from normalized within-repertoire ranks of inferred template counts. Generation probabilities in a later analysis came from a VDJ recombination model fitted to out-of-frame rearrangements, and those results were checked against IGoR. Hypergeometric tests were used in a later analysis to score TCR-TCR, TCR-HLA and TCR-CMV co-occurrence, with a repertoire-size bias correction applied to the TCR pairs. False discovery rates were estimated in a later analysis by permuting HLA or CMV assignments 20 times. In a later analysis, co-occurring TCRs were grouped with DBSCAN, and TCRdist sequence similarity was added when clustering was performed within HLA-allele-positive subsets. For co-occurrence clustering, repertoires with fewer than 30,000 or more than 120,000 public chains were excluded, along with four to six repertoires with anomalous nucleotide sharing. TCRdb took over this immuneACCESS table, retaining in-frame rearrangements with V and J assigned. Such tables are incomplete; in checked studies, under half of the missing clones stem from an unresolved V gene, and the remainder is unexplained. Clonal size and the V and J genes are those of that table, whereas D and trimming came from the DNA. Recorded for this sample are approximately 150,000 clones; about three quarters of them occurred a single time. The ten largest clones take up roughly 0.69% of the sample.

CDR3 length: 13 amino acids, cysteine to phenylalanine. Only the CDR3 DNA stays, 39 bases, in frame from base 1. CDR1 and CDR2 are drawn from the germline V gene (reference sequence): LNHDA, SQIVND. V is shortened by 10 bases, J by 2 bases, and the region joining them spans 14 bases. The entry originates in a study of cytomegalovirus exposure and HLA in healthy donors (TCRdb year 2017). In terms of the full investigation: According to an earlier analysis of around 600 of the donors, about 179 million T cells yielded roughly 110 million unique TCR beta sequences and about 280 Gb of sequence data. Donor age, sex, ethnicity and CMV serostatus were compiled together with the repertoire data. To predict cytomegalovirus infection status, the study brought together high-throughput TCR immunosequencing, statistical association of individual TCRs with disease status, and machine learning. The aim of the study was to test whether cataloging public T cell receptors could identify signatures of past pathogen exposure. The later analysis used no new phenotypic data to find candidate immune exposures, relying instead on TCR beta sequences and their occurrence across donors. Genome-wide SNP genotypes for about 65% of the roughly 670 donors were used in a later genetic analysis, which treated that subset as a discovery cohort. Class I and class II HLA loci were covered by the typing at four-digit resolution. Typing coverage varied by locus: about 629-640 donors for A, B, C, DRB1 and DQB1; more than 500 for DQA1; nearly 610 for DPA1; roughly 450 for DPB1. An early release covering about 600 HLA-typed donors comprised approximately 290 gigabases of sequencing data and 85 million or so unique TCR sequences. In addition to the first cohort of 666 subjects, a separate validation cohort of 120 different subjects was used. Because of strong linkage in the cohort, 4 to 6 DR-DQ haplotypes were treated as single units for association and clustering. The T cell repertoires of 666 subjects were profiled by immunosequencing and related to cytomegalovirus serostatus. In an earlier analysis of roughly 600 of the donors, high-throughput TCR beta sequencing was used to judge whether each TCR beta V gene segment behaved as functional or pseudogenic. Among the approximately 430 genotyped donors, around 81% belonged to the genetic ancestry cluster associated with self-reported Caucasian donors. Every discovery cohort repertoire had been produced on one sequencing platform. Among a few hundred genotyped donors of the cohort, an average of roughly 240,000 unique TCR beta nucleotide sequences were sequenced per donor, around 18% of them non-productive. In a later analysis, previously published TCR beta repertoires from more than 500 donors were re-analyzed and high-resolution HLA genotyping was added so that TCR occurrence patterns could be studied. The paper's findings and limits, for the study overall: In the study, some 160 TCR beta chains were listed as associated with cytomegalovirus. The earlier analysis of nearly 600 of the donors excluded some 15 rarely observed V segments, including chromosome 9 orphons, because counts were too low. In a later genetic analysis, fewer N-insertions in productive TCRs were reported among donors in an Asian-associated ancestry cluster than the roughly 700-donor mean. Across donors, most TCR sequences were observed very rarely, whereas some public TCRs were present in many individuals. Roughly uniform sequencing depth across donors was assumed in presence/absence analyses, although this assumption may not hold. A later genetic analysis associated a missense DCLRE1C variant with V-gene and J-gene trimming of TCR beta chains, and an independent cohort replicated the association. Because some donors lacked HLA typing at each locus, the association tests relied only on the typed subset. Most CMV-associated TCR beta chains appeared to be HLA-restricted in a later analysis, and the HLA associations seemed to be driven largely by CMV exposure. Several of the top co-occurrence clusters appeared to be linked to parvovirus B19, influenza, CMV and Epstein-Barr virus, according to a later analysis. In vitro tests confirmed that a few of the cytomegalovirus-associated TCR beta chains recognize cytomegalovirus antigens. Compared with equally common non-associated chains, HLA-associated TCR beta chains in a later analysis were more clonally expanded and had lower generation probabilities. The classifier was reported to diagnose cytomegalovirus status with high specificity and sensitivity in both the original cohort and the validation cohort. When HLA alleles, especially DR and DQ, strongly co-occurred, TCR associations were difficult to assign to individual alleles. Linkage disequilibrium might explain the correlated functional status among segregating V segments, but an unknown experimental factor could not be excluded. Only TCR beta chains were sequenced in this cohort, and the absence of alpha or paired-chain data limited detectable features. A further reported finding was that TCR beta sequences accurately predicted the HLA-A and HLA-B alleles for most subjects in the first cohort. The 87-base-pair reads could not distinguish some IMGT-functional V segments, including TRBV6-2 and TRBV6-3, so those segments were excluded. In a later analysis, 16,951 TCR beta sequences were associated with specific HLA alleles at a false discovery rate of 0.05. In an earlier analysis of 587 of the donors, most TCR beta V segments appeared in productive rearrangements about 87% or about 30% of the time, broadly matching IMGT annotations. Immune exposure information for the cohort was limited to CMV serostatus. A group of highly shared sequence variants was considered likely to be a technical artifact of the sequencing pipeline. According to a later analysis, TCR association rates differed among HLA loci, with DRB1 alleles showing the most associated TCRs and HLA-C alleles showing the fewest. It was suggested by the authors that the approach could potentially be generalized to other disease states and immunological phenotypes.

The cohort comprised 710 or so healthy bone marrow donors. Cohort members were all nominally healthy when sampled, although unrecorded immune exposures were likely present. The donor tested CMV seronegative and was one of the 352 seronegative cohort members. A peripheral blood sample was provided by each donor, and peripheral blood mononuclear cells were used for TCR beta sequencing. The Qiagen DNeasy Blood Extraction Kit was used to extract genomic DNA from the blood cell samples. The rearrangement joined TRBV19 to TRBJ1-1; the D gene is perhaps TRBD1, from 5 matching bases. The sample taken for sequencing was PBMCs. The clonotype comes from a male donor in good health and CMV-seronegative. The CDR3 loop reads CATRGRANTEAFF. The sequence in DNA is TGTGCCACTCGAGGCAGGGCAAACACTGAAGCTTTCTTT.